This T cell receptor beta chain was identified during a study of T cells in Graves' hyperthyroidism and ophthalmopathy (dated by TCRdb to between 2018 and 2021). With regard to the full study: To identify TCR V-J signatures that set the groups apart, the researchers used a discovery cohort of about a hundred patients, made up of fewer than 50 with Graves' ophthalmopathy and some 56 with stable Graves' hyperthyroidism. Prospective prediction of ophthalmopathy was tested in an independent validation cohort consisting of 18 hyperthyroidism patients and approximately 16 patients who later progressed to ophthalmopathy. For training and testing, the 110 or so patients in the discovery cohort were randomly divided in a 7:3 ratio. The study also compared thyroid tissue and blood T-cell repertoires from several Graves' hyperthyroidism patients. Following sampling, methimazole starting at 30 mg daily was given to hyperthyroidism patients, and high-dose intravenous methylprednisolone was given to ophthalmopathy patients. The paper describes TCR Vbeta CDR3 sequencing of 140 or so peripheral blood samples, made up of about 41 ophthalmopathy patients, some 76 hyperthyroidism patients and roughly 17 progressor patients. Summary of the overall study and its limitations: Sample size was not statistically predetermined, and blinding of investigators to group allocation was not performed. A 13 V-J signature model separated ophthalmopathy from stable hyperthyroidism, with around 90% sensitivity and 81.08% specificity in cross-validation and 80%/75% in testing. In validation, the model predicted progression to ophthalmopathy with roughly 70% sensitivity and roughly 72% specificity, a median of approximately 6.7 months before onset. Most expanded thyroid clonotypes (frequency above 0.001) were also found in blood, which suggests that blood repertoires may mirror thyroid immune responses.

CDR1 KGHDR and CDR2 SFDVKD were looked up in the germline V gene. The CDR3 runs 15 residues from the cysteine to the phenylalanine. Only the CDR3 DNA is retained, 45 bases long and in frame from the first base. Germline trimming: 1 base from V, 6 bases from J; junction bases outside gene matches: 2. Stable Graves' hyperthyroidism was defined as the absence of progression to ophthalmopathy over 18 months of follow-up. Hyperthyroidism patients were newly diagnosed, had a disease duration of under 2 months, and were aged 18 to 65 years. The study excluded patients with uncontrolled infections, other autoimmune diseases, pregnancy or lactation. Diagnoses relied on clinical symptoms, serum thyroxine and TRAb, thyroid ultrasound and orbital computed tomography. Total RNA was extracted using Trizol reagent, and RNA quality was assessed on an Agilent 2100 Bioanalyzer. The TCR beta CDR3 regions were amplified from the RNA transcripts. A first-round RT-PCR of the TCR CDR3 used the HTBI primer set with the Qiagen OneStep RT-PCR kit. Libraries were constructed in a second round of multiplex PCR, after which size selection and purification were performed. Paired-end sequencing of the libraries was performed with 100 bp reads on an Illumina HiSeq2000. The published analysis was carried out like this. SOAPnuke was used to process the raw data, with reads discarded if the reads contained adapters or uncalled bases, had a mean Phred below 15, or lacked an exact constant-primer or identifier match. High-quality paired reads were merged with COPE v1.2.5, and unique nucleotide sequences were defined as clonotypes. MiTCR v1.1 was used to align clonotypes to the IMGT TRBV, TRBD and TRBJ reference segments. Analysis was restricted to V-J combinations with a frequency above 0.0001, which covered 98% to 99.2% of repertoires. The TCS score was defined as the ratio of F50 (clonal expansion) to E x V (chaos), calculated using BLOSUM62-based TCRdist between CDR3 peptides within each V-J. Welch's t-statistics and random forest reduced just over 500 V-J features to roughly 13, which were used in a naive Bayes classifier (R e1071). The similarity between thyroid and blood repertoires was quantified using the Morisita-Horn index. TCRdb reanalyzed the raw reads on its own, using fastp at Q25 for trimming and MiXCR for clone calling, and kept in-frame beta chains. Rows with one shared CDR3 protein collapse into an entry with the most common genes and DNA. TCRdb's processing, not the study's, gives the V and J calls here. The sample profile shows 530,000 or so distinct CDR3 sequences; around 45% of them were found once. The ten biggest clones cover about 8% of the sample.

About this clonotype: No antigen is known for it. Base qualities are not recorded, but no much larger clone differs from it by a single base.

The chain is encoded by TRBV24-1 joined to TRBJ1-2, with 12 central nucleotides matching TRBD1. Specimen: peripheral blood or thyroid tissue (not recorded which). The clonotype originates from a woman under 30 with Graves' hyperthyroidism. The CDR3 corresponds to CATSDFWDRGHGYTF. The nucleotides are TGTGCCACCAGTGATTTTTGGGACAGGGGGCATGGCTACACCTTC.